Listed here are 9 T cell receptor beta chains from one sample, sequenced in a study of read filtering for tumor transcriptome and immune sequencing. Molecular barcoded adaptors covering alpha/delta and beta/gamma chains were used on approximately 400 ng RNA. TCRdb re-derived calls from the reads in MiXCR, one entry per CDR3 protein. The sample lists 100,000 to 150,000 distinct CDR3 sequences, 10% to 15% occurring once. The sequenced sample consisted of a population of CD138-negative cells sorted from bone marrow. The receptors derive from a donor at least 40 years old with multiple myeloma.

This clonotype was seen ten or more times. The rearrangement links TRBV29-1 to TRBJ1-1; D not resolved. Germline values: CDR1 SQVTM, CDR2 ANQGSEA. This CDR3 is 14 amino acids long. The V gene lost 1 base and the J gene lost 1 base, with 10 bases spanning the gap. The CDR3 loop is CSVEVFRQNTEAFF. The CDR3 nucleotides read TGCAGCGTTGAAGTGTTCAGGCAGAACACTGAAGCTTTCTTT.

There are many counts of this clonotype. The chain has TRBV27 and TRBJ2-1; D is unclear. This CDR3 comprises 15 residues. V gave up 8 bases and J gave up 5 bases, with 19 bases separating them. The germline V gene encodes CDR1 MNHEY and CDR2 SMNVEV (reference sequence). The CDR3 sequence: CASSPREQLDNEQFF. The CDR3 DNA reads as TGTGCCAGCTCTCCCAGAGAACAGTTGGACAATGAGCAGTTCTTC.

This clonotype was recorded at least ten times. CDR3 nucleotides: TGTGCCAGCAGTAGGGAGGGCGGAAACACCGGGGAGCTGTTTTTT. Translating gives CASSREGGNTGELFF. The genes are TRBV2 and TRBJ2-2; 7 nucleotides agree with TRBD2. In germline, CDR1 is SNHLY, CDR2 FYNNEI. This CDR3 is 15 amino acids long. V shed 5 bases, J shed 2 bases, and the junction held 5 bases outside the gene matches.

This clonotype was counted many times. The gene calls are TRBV7-8 and TRBJ1-1, with 7 bases lining up with TRBD1. V trimming: 5 bases; J trimming: 7 bases; junction bases outside the gene matches: 7. CDR1 and CDR2 (germline): SGHVS, FQNEAQ. CDR3 size: 13 residues. The CDR3 DNA reads as TGTGCCAGCAGCAAAGACAGGGTTGGTGAAGCTTTCTTT. It specifies CASSKDRVGEAFF.

This clonotype was seen many times. The V call is TRBV5-1, the J call TRBJ2-7, with 7 bases matching TRBD2. There are 15 residues in the CDR3. Germline loops: CDR1 SGHRS, CDR2 YFSETQ. The V segment lost 0 bases and the J segment 4 bases; nucleotides outside the gene matches: 7. CDR3 DNA sequence: TGCGCCAGCAGCTTGGATGGCGGGAGTGCTTACGAGCAGTACTTC. It translates to CASSLDGGSAYEQYF.

The chain has TRBV5-1 and TRBJ2-3, with 7 positions matching TRBD1. Germline V gene lookup returns CDR1 SGHRS and CDR2 YFSETQ. Trimming cost V 4 bases and J 4 bases; bases outside gene matches: 12. This CDR3 is built from 16 residues. For the CDR3, the DNA is TGCGCCAGCAGCAGAAACAGGGGCGCAGGGGCAGATACGCAGTATTTT. Its translation is CASSRNRGAGADTQYF.

This clonotype was seen repeatedly, ten times or more. V is TRBV29-1 and J is TRBJ1-1; possibly TRBD1 for D (5 bases). V gave up 0 bases and J gave up 10 bases, with 12 bases separating them. This CDR3 region has 12 residues. The germline V gene encodes CDR1 SQVTM and CDR2 ANQGSEA. DNA for the CDR3: TGCAGCGTTGAAGATGCCGGCGACAGAGCTTTCTTT. Its protein is CSVEDAGDRAFF.

This clonotype was recorded at least ten times. This chain links TRBV10-1 with TRBJ2-3, with TRBD1 matching over 10 bases. The germline V gene encodes CDR1 WNHNN and CDR2 SYGVQD (reference sequence). The length of the CDR3 is 16 residues. With V trimmed by 3 bases and J by 4 bases, 7 bases remained unmatched. The CDR3 loop reads CASSDSGTGAPDTQYF. CDR3 in DNA: TGCGCCAGCAGTGATTCCGGGACAGGGGCCCCAGATACGCAGTATTTT.

A note on this clonotype: A read error may be the cause here, since a much bigger clone is one base away. The gene calls are TRBV29-1 and TRBJ2-5, with 8 bases matching TRBD1. The CDR3 runs 15 residues. The germline CDR1 and CDR2 sequences are SQVTM and ANQGSEA. The CDR3 DNA reads TGCAGCGTAGATCTCCGAGGCAGGGGGCAAGGGACCCAGTACTTC. Protein product: CSVDLRGRGQGTQYF.